Listed here are 11 T cell receptor beta chains from one sample, sequenced in a study of cytomegalovirus exposure and HLA in healthy donors. Amplification used 60 Vbeta primers and 13 Jbeta primers. This table comes from immunoSEQ multiplex PCR, and its TCRdb copy is limited to in-frame clones, with some not included. This sample yields 100,000 to 150,000 clones, of which 80% are seen a single time; approximately 10% belongs to the top ten. Sequencing used PBMCs. The receptors were gathered from a man under 40 in good health and CMV-seropositive.

The rearrangement links TRBV29-1 to TRBJ2-3; the D gene is possibly TRBD1 (5 bases). The CDR3 sequence is 11 residues long. Germline CDR1 and CDR2: SQVTM and ANQGSEA. V was trimmed by 5 bases and J by 6 bases, leaving 9 bases between them. The DNA of the CDR3 is TGCAGCGTTCAGGGTGTGGATACGCAGTATTTT. This translates into CSVQGVDTQYF.

The chain is built from TRBV6-1 and TRBJ1-1; D is undetermined. CDR1 MNHNS and CDR2 SASEGT come from the germline V gene. This CDR3 is 14 amino acids long. With 5 bases removed from V and 5 bases from J, the gap between germline ends came to 15 bases. Written as DNA, the CDR3 is TGTGCCAGCAGTATCACGGGTATTGGGACTGAAGCTTTCTTT. This gives the protein CASSITGIGTEAFF.

This sequence joins TRBV7-2 and TRBJ2-7; D is perhaps TRBD1 (6 bases). Germline V gene lookup returns CDR1 SGHTA and CDR2 FQGNSA. The germline V and J ends were trimmed by 6 bases and 1 base, with 22 bases remaining between them. The length of the CDR3 is 17 residues. The CDR3 spells CASSRNPTGRLSYEQYF. CDR3 coding DNA: TGTGCCAGCAGTCGAAACCCGACAGGCCGGCTTTCCTACGAGCAGTACTTC. The variable domain in full, with the rest retrieved from reference TRBV7-2 and TRBJ2-7, is GAGVSQSPSNKVTEKGKDVELRCDPISGHTALYWYRQSLGQGLEFLIYFQGNSAPDKSGLPSDRFSAERTGGSVSTLTIQRTQQEDSAVYLCASSRNPTGRLSYEQYFGPGTRLTVT.

This chain links TRBV6-1 with TRBJ2-7, with a tentative D call TRBD1 (6 bases). The V gene's germline CDR1 is MNHNS and CDR2 SASEGT. Trimming stripped 6 bases from V and 3 bases from J, with 9 bases between. The CDR3 is 12 residues long. The CDR3 DNA follows: TGTGCCAGCAGCACAGGGTTCTACGAGCAGTACTTC. The encoded protein is CASSTGFYEQYF.

For this clone: The junction departs from the called germline gene at one end, perhaps through a read error. This chain joins TRBV4-1 and TRBJ2-6; D may be TRBD1 (5 bases). The CDR3 is 15 residues long. CDR1 is MGHRA and CDR2 is YSYEKL in the germline V gene. The DNA for the CDR3 is TGCGCCAGCAGCCAGGGGTATGCTGGGGCCAACGGCCTGACTTTC. As protein: CASSQGYAGANGLTF.

The chain combines TRBV19 with TRBJ2-3; TRBD2 matches at 9 bases. The germline CDR1 and CDR2 sequences are LNHDA and SQIVND (reference sequence). This CDR3 contains 17 residues. V was pared by 4 bases and J by 4 bases, with 12 bases of the junction left unmatched. CDR3 sequence: CASSNEGGGGGADTQYF. DNA of the CDR3: TGTGCCAGTAGTAACGAAGGTGGAGGCGGGGGGGCAGATACGCAGTATTTT.

The chain employs TRBV7-2 and TRBJ2-7; a weak D match, TRBD2 (6 bases). The CDR3 totals 14 residues. Germline V CDR1 and CDR2: SGHTA, FQGNSA. With 4 bases removed from V and 6 bases from J, the gap between germline ends came to 16 bases. CDR3 protein: CASSSRDSASEQYF. CDR3 nucleotide sequence: TGTGCCAGCAGCTCCAGGGACTCGGCTAGCGAGCAGTACTTC.

The chain joins TRBV19 to TRBJ1-5; 8 bases map to TRBD1. Losses at the gene ends were 11 bases for V and 2 bases for J; bases not matched to a gene: 2. The CDR3 is made up of 12 amino acids. CDR1 is LNHDA and CDR2 is SQIVND in the germline V gene (reference sequence). The DNA for the CDR3 is TGTGCCGGGGGACAGGGCAATCAGCCCCAGCATTTT. Residues: CAGGQGNQPQHF.

The V and J genes are TRBV5-6 and TRBJ2-5; no reliable D call. V was pared by 0 bases and J by 3 bases, with 9 bases between. The CDR3 is 14 residues long. Germline lookup yields CDR1 SGHDT and CDR2 YYEEEE. The CDR3 region has the DNA TGTGCCAGCAGCTTGGTTTGGTCAGAAGAGACCCAGTACTTC. Residues: CASSLVWSEETQYF.

The chain employs TRBV19 and TRBJ1-5, with D perhaps matching TRBD1 (6 bases). CDR1 is LNHDA, CDR2 SQIVND, per germline (reference sequence). The V gene lost 3 bases and the J gene lost 2 bases, with 8 bases spanning the gap. This CDR3 has 14 residues. CDR3 nucleotide sequence: TGTGCCAGTAGTATTGAGGGGGGCAATCAGCCCCAGCATTTT. It yields the protein CASSIEGGNQPQHF.

The chain is built from TRBV5-1 and TRBJ1-1, with no clear D. Per the germline V gene, CDR1 is SGHRS and CDR2 is YFSETQ. Trimming shortened V by 0 bases and J by 2 bases, and 14 bases separated the two germline ends. This CDR3 comprises 16 residues. CDR3 residues: CASSLGRRPPNTEAFF. The CDR3 coding sequence is TGCGCCAGCAGCTTGGGGAGGCGTCCTCCAAACACTGAAGCTTTCTTT.